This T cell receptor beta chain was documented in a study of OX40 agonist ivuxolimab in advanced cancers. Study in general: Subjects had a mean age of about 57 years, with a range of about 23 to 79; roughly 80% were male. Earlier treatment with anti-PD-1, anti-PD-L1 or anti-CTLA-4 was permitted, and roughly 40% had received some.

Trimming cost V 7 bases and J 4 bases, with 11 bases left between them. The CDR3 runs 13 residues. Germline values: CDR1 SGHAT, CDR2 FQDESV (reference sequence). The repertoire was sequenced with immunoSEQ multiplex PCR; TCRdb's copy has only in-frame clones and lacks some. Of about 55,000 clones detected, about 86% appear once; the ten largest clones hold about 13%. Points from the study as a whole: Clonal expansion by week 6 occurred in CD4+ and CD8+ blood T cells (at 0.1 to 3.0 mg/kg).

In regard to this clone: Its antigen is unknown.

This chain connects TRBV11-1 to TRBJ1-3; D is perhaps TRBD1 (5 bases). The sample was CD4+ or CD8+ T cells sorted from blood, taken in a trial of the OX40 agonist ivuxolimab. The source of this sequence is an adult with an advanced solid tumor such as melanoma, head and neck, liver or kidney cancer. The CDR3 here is CASTAGPGNTIYF. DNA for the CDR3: TGTGCCAGCACCGCAGGGCCCGGAAACACCATATATTTT. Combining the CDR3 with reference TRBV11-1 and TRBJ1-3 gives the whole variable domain EAEVAQSPRYKITEKSQAVAFWCDPISGHATLYWYRQILGQGPELLVQFQDESVVDDSQLPKDRFSAERLKGVDSTLKIQPAELGDSAMYLCASTAGPGNTIYFGEGSWLTVV.